Following are 23 T cell receptor beta chains from one sample sequenced in a study of radiotherapy plus CTLA-4 blockade in lung cancer. Data came from immunoSEQ multiplex PCR; TCRdb stores just in-frame clones and leaves some out. The sample has about 110,000 clones, 70% to 90% seen once. The sequencing here drew on peripheral blood, taken from a patient treated with radiotherapy plus ipilimumab. The receptors come from a human donor with non-small cell lung cancer that progressed on radiotherapy plus ipilimumab. Some clones in this sample may be carry-over from other donors' samples.

This clone has a single count. This chain links TRBV11-2 with TRBJ1-1; D ambiguous. The CDR3 contains 13 residues. The V gene's germline CDR1 is SGHAT and CDR2 FQNNGV. V lost 2 bases and J lost 1, with 5 bases in between. The CDR3 DNA reads as TGTGCCAGCAGCTTATTCTGGAACACTGAAGCTTTCTTT. Translating gives CASSLFWNTEAFF.

This clone was observed a handful of times. The chain has TRBV4-2 and TRBJ2-1; a weak D match, TRBD2 (7 bases). CDR3 length equals 16 residues. Germline lookup yields CDR1 LGHNA and CDR2 YNFKEQ. The V gene lost 6 bases and the J gene lost 1 base, with 16 bases spanning the gap. In DNA, the CDR3 is TGTGCCAGCAGGGGAAGGAGGGGGGGGTCCTACAATGAGCAGTTCTTC. Encoded protein: CASRGRRGGSYNEQFF.

This sequence joins TRBV5-1 and TRBJ2-7; TRBD1 agrees at 9 bases. Germline CDR1 is SGHRS and CDR2 is YFSETQ. J gave up 4 bases and V 0 bases, and 5 bases lay outside the gene matches. This CDR3 has 15 residues. The CDR3 DNA reads TGCGCCAGCAGCTTGGGGGGGACAGGGTGGTACGAGCAGTACTTC. This translates into CASSLGGTGWYEQYF.

The chain joins TRBV2 to TRBJ1-1; 8 bases agree with TRBD1. Germline values: CDR1 SNHLY, CDR2 FYNNEI. Trimming at V came to 6 bases and at J to 5 bases, leaving 5 bases not matched to a gene. The CDR3 is 13 amino acids. The CDR3 nucleotides read TGTGCCAGCAGCCAGGGGGCCTTGACTGAAGCTTTCTTT. Residues: CASSQGALTEAFF.

This chain uses TRBV4-3 with TRBJ1-6; 9 bases align to TRBD1. There are 16 residues in the CDR3. J lost 9 bases, V lost 3 bases, and 9 bases had no gene match. Germline values: CDR1 LGHNA, CDR2 YSLEER. The CDR3 sequence is CASSQARTGEGSPLHF. The CDR3 coding sequence is TGCGCCAGCAGCCAGGCAAGGACAGGGGAGGGTTCACCCCTCCACTTT.

The chain employs TRBV6-1 and TRBJ2-1; 10 bases are a match to TRBD1. Germline V lookup: CDR1 MNHNS, CDR2 SASEGT. The CDR3 has 12 amino acids. V lost 5 bases, J lost 13 bases, and 5 bases stayed unmatched. CDR3 sequence reads: CASSRQGALQFF. In DNA, the CDR3 is TGTGCCAGCAGTAGACAGGGGGCTCTACAGTTCTTC.

The rearrangement joins TRBV7-2 to TRBJ2-7; D not resolved. The CDR3 length is 11 residues. The V gene lost 1 base and the J gene lost 11 bases, with 9 bases spanning the gap. Looked up from germline, CDR1 is SGHTA and CDR2 is FQGNSA. The CDR3 loop reads CASSLDLGKYF. CDR3 bases: TGTGCCAGCAGCTTAGATTTGGGCAAGTACTTC.

The chain couples TRBV19 to TRBJ2-5; TRBD1 aligns across 11 bases. V lost 4 bases, J lost 5 bases, and 9 bases stayed unmatched. The CDR3 consists of 16 residues. The germline CDR1 and CDR2 sequences are LNHDA and SQIVND (reference sequence). The CDR3 DNA reads TGTGCCAGTAGTAAGCGGACAGGGGGCGCGGGGGAGACCCAGTACTTC. Translating it yields CASSKRTGGAGETQYF.

In regard to this clone: Other DNA variants within this sample encode the same CDR3. This rearrangement joins TRBV5-8 to TRBJ1-3; no reliable D call. Germline V CDR1 and CDR2: SGHTS, YDEGEE. This CDR3 is 15 amino acids long. The germline V and J ends were trimmed by 0 bases and 2 bases, with 9 bases remaining between them. The CDR3 protein is CASSLAVVAGNTIYF. The CDR3 DNA follows: TGTGCCAGCAGCTTGGCCGTTGTCGCTGGAAACACCATATATTTT.

The chain links TRBV6-6 to TRBJ2-2; D is perhaps TRBD2 (5 bases). Trimming removed 5 bases from V and 0 bases from J, with 13 bases in between. This CDR3 contains 16 residues. The germline V gene encodes CDR1 MNHNY and CDR2 SVGAGI (reference sequence). CDR3 nucleotides: TGTGCCAGCAGTCCCCGGGGAAGTCCGAACACCGGGGAGCTGTTTTTT. This gives the protein CASSPRGSPNTGELFF.

The chain links TRBV7-6 to TRBJ2-3; 11 nucleotides align to TRBD2. The CDR3 runs to 17 residues. V was clipped by 2 bases and J by 2 bases; unmatched bases: 6. Germline CDR1 SGHVS, CDR2 FNYEAQ. CDR3 sequence (DNA): TGTGCCAGCAGCTTAAGGACTAGCGGGTCTCACACAGATACGCAGTATTTT. It is translated as CASSLRTSGSHTDTQYF.

This clone was counted a single time. The rearrangement uses TRBV7-3 and TRBJ2-1; TRBD2 matches 12 bases. The J segment lost 9 bases and the V segment lost 5 bases, leaving 8 bases of the junction unmatched. CDR3 length: 15 residues. Germline V gene lookup returns CDR1 SGHTA and CDR2 FQGTGA. CDR3 sequence (DNA): TGTGCCAGCAGCCCCTGGACTAGCGGGGAATCTGAGCAGTTCTTC. Protein: CASSPWTSGESEQFF. The whole variable domain, filled in from reference TRBV7-3 and TRBJ2-1, reads GAGVSQTPSNKVTEKGKYVELRCDPISGHTALYWYRQSLGQGPEFLIYFQGTGAADDSGLPNDRFFAVRPEGSVSTLKIQRTERGDSAVYLCASSPWTSGESEQFFGPGTRLTVL.

The genes are TRBV5-1 and TRBJ1-1, with 7 bases that match TRBD1. The J segment lost 0 bases and the V segment lost 4 bases, leaving 6 bases of the junction unmatched. From germline, CDR1 is SGHRS and CDR2 YFSETQ. CDR3 length: 15 residues. The CDR3 loop reads CASSPRDRVNTEAFF. The CDR3 DNA sequence: TGCGCCAGCAGCCCGCGGGACAGAGTGAACACTGAAGCTTTCTTT. The full variable domain, its missing parts supplied by reference TRBV5-1 and TRBJ1-1, is KAGVTQTPRYLIKTRGQQVTLSCSPISGHRSVSWYQQTPGQGLQFLFEYFSETQRNKGNFPGRFSGRQFSNSRSEMNVSTLELGDSALYLCASSPRDRVNTEAFFGQGTRLTVV.

In this sample, this clone turned up a few times. The chain joins TRBV5-1 to TRBJ2-5; 7 bases agree with TRBD1. The CDR3 runs 13 residues. J lost 5 bases, V lost 4 bases, and 5 bases had no gene match. CDR1 is SGHRS and CDR2 is YFSETQ in the germline V gene. The CDR3 DNA reads as TGCGCCAGCAGCACGGACAGGAGGGAGACCCAGTACTTC. Protein: CASSTDRRETQYF.

This rearrangement joins TRBV6-5 to TRBJ1-4, with 7 bases fitting TRBD1. Germline values: CDR1 MNHEY, CDR2 SVGAGI. CDR3 length: 14 residues. The V and J ends lost 5 bases and 6 bases, in that order; junction bases with no gene match: 6. The CDR3 spells CASSPQGGDEKLFF. In DNA, the CDR3 is TGTGCCAGCAGTCCCCAGGGGGGAGATGAAAAACTGTTTTTT.

The rearrangement uses TRBV4-1 and TRBJ2-3; D ambiguous. The CDR3 has 14 amino acids. Germline V gene sequence: CDR1 MGHRA, CDR2 YSYEKL. Trimming took off 0 bases at V and 4 bases at J, with 8 bases between the two ends. This chain's CDR3 is CASSQEVRSDTQYF. In DNA, the CDR3 is TGCGCCAGCAGCCAAGAGGTCCGTTCAGATACGCAGTATTTT.

The chain joins TRBV11-2 to TRBJ2-7; D unclear. V was shortened by 0 bases and J by 0 bases, with 9 bases between the two germline ends. Looked up from germline, CDR1 is SGHAT and CDR2 is FQNNGV. CDR3 length equals 15 residues. The CDR3 reads CASSLESPYSYEQYF. CDR3 bases: TGTGCCAGCAGCTTAGAGTCACCATACTCCTACGAGCAGTACTTC.

The V call is TRBV7-9, the J call TRBJ1-2; TRBD1 might be the D (5 bases). The V gene lost 5 bases and the J gene lost 5 bases, with 12 bases spanning the gap. Germline V gene sequence: CDR1 SEHNR, CDR2 FQNEAQ (reference sequence). The CDR3 runs 13 residues. Here the CDR3 reads CASSAGRGYGYTF. The CDR3 coding sequence is TGTGCCAGCAGCGCGGGGAGGGGATATGGCTACACCTTC.

This rearrangement joins TRBV7-9 to TRBJ2-1; D is possibly TRBD1 (5 bases). CDR3 length: 14 residues. Trimming removed 3 bases from V and 9 bases from J, with 15 bases in between. CDR1 is SEHNR, CDR2 FQNEAQ, per germline (reference sequence). The CDR3 bases are TGTGCCAGCAGCTTTCTATCTTACGACAGTGAGCAGTTCTTC. Translating gives CASSFLSYDSEQFF. Full variable domain (rest looked up from reference TRBV7-9 and TRBJ2-1): DTGVSQNPRHKITKRGQNVTFRCDPISEHNRLYWYRQTLGQGPEFLTYFQNEAQLEKSRLLSDRFSAERPKGSFSTLEIQRTEQGDSAMYLCASSFLSYDSEQFFGPGTRLTVL.

J is TRBJ1-5 and V is TRBV2; D gene unclear. The germline CDR1 and CDR2 sequences are SNHLY and FYNNEI. V was trimmed by 7 bases and J by 0 bases, leaving 7 bases between them. This CDR3 region has 13 residues. In nucleotides, the CDR3 is TGTGCCAGCAACGGCGATAGCAATCAGCCCCAGCATTTT. This sequence encodes CASNGDSNQPQHF.

This clone was observed a handful of times. J is TRBJ2-1 and V is TRBV9; TRBD2 might be the D (6 bases). The CDR3 is made up of 14 amino acids. With 3 bases removed from V and 5 bases from J, the gap between germline ends came to 12 bases. The germline gives CDR1 SGDLS, CDR2 YYNGEE. The CDR3 reads CASSGGVGHNEQFF. The CDR3 nucleotides read TGTGCCAGCAGCGGGGGGGTAGGACACAATGAGCAGTTCTTC.

The sample holds one count of this clone. The chain carries TRBV5-1 and TRBJ2-3, with D unclear. Trimming pared 4 bases from V and 2 bases from J, leaving 8 bases between. The CDR3 length is 13 residues. The germline CDR1 and CDR2 sequences are SGHRS and YFSETQ. The CDR3 DNA follows: TGCGCCAGCAGCCCCCTCGACACAGATACGCAGTATTTT. Translation gives CASSPLDTDTQYF.

This chain connects TRBV7-8 to TRBJ2-5, with D unresolved. V was trimmed by 0 bases and J by 7 bases, leaving 18 bases between them. CDR1 SGHVS and CDR2 FQNEAQ come from the germline V gene. The CDR3 length is 16 residues. CDR3 protein: CASSLARVPTPRTQYF. CDR3 nucleotide sequence: TGTGCCAGCAGCTTAGCGCGAGTCCCGACTCCCAGGACCCAGTACTTC.